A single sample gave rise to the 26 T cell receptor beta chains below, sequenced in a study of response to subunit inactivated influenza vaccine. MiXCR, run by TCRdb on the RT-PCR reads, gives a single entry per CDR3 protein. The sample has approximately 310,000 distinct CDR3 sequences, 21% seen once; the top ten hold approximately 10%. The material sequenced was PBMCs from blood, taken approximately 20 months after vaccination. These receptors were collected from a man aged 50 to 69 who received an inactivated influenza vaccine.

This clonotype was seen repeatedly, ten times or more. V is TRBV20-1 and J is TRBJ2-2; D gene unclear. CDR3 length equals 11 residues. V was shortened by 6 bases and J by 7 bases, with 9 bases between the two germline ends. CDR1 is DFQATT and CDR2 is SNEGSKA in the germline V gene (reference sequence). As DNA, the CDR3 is TGCAGTGCCCCGTACTACGGGGAGCTGTTTTTT. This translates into CSAPYYGELFF.

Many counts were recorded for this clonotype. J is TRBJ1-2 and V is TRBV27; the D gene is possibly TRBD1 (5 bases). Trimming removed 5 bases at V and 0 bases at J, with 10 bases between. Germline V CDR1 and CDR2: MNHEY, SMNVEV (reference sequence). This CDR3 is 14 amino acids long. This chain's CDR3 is CASSQRQTNYGYTF. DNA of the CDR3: TGTGCCAGCAGTCAGAGACAGACTAACTATGGCTACACCTTC.

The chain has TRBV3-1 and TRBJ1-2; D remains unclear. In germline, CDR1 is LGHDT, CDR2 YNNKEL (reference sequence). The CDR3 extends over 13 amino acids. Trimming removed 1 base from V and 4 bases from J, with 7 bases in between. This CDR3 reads CASSQATTYGYTF. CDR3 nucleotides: TGTGCCAGCAGCCAAGCCACGACCTATGGCTACACCTTC.

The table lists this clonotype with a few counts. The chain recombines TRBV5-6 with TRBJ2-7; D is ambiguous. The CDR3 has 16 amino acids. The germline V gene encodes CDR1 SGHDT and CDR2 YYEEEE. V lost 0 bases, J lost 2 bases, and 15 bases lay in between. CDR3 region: CASSLAVDTTTYEQYF. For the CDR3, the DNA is TGTGCCAGCAGCTTGGCCGTAGACACAACAACCTACGAGCAGTACTTC.

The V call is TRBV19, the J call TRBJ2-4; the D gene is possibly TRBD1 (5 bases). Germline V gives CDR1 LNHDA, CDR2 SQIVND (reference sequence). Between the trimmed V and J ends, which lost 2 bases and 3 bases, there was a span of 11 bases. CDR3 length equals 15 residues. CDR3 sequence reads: CASSINWQGKNIQYF. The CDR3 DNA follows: TGTGCCAGTAGTATAAACTGGCAGGGCAAAAACATTCAGTACTTC.

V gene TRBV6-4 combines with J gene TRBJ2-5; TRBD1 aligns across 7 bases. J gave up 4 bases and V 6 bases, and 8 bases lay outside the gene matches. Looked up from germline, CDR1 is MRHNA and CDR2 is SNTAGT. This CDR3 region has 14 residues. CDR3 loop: CASSRLGQIETQYF. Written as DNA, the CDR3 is TGTGCCAGCAGCCGATTGGGACAGATAGAGACCCAGTACTTC.

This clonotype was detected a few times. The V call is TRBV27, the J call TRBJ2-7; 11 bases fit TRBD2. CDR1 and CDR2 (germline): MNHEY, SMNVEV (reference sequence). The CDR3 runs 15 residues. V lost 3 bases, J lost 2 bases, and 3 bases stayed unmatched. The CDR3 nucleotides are TGTGCCAGCAGTTTCCAACTAGCGGGAGCCTACGAGCAGTACTTC. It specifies CASSFQLAGAYEQYF.

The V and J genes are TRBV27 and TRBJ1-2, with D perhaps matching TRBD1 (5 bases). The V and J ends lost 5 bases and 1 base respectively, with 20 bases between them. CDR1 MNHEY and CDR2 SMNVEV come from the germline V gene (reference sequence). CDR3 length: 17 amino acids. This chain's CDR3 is CASSLDPTRGFNYGYTF. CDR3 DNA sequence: TGTGCCAGCAGTCTCGACCCCACCCGGGGCTTTAACTATGGCTACACCTTC.

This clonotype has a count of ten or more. The CDR3 protein is CASSLGQVNSPLHF. CDR3 coding DNA: TGTGCCAGCAGCTTGGGACAGGTTAATTCACCCCTCCACTTT. The chain recombines TRBV7-2 with TRBJ1-6, with 8 bases matching TRBD1. Germline trimming cut 3 bases from V and 6 bases from J; bases unmatched to any gene: 1. This CDR3 has 14 residues. CDR1 and CDR2 (germline): SGHTA, FQGNSA.

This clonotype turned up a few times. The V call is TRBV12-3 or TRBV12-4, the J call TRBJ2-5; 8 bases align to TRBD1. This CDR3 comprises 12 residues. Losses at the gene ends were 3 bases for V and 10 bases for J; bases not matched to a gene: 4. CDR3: CASSFGQGDQYF. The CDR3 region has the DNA TGTGCCAGCAGTTTTGGACAGGGCGACCAGTACTTC.

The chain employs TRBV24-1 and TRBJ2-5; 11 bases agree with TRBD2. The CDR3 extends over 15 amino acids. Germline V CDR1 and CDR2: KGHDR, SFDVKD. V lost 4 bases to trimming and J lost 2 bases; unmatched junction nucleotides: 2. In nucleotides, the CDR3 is TGTGCCACCAGTGAATTAGCGGGGGGGCAAGAGACCCAGTACTTC. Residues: CATSELAGGQETQYF.

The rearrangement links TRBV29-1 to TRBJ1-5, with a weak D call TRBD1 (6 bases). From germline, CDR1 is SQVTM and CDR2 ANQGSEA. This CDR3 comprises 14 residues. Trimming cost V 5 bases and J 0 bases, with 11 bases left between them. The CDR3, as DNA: TGCAGCGTTACACAGGGATATAGCAATCAGCCCCAGCATTTT. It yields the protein CSVTQGYSNQPQHF.

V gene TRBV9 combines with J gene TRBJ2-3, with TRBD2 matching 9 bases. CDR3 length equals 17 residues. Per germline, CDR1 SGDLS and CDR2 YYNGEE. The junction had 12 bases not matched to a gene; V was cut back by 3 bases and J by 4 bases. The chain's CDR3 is CASSASPGGGGADTQYF. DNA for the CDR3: TGTGCCAGCAGCGCCAGCCCTGGCGGGGGGGGAGCAGATACGCAGTATTTT.

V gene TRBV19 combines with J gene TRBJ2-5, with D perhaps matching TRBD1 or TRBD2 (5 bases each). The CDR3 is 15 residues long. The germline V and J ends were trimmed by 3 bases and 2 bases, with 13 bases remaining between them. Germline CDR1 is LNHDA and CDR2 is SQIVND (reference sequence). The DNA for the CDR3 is TGTGCCAGTAGTATTGGGCAGGGAGCTCAAGAGACCCAGTACTTC. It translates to CASSIGQGAQETQYF.

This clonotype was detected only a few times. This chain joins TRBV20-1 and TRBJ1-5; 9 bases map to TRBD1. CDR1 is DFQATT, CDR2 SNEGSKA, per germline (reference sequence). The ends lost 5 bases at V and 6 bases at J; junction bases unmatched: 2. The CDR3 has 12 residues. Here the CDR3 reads CSAVTGGQPQHF. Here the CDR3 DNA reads TGCAGTGCTGTGACAGGGGGTCAGCCCCAGCATTTT.

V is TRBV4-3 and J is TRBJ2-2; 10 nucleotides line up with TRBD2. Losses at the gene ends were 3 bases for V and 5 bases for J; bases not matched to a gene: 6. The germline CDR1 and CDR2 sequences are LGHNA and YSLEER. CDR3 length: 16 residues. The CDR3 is CASSQASGRGTGELFF. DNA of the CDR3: TGCGCCAGCAGCCAGGCTAGCGGGAGAGGAACCGGGGAGCTGTTTTTT.

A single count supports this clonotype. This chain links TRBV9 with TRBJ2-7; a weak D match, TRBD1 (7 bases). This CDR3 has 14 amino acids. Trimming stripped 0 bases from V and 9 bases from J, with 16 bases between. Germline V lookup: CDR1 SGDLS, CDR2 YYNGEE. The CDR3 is CASSVDGGTVGQYF. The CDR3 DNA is TGTGCCAGCAGCGTAGACGGCGGGACAGTCGGGCAGTACTTC.

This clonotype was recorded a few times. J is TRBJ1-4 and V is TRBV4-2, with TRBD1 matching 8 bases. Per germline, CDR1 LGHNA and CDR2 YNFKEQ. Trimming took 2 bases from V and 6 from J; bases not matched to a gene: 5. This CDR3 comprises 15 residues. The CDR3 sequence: CASSQLDRVHEKLFF. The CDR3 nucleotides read TGTGCCAGCAGCCAACTGGACAGGGTTCATGAAAAACTGTTTTTT.

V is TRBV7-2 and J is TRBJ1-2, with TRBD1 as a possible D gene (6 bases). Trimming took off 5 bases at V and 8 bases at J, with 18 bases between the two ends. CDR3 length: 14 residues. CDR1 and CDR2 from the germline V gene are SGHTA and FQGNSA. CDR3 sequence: CASSLGGRLEGYTF. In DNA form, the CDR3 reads TGTGCCAGCAGCCTAGGGGGGCGACTAGAAGGCTACACCTTC.

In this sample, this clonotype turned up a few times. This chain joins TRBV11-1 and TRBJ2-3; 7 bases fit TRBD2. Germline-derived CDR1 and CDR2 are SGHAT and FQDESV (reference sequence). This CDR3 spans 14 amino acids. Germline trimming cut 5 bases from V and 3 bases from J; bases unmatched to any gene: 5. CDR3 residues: CASSQGLETDTQYF. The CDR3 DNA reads TGTGCCAGCAGCCAAGGACTAGAAACAGATACGCAGTATTTT.

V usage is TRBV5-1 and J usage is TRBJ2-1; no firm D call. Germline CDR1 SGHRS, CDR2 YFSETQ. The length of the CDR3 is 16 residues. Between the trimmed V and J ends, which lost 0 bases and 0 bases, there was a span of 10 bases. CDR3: CASSLEGHSSYNEQFF. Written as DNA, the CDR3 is TGCGCCAGCAGCTTGGAGGGTCATAGCTCCTACAATGAGCAGTTCTTC.

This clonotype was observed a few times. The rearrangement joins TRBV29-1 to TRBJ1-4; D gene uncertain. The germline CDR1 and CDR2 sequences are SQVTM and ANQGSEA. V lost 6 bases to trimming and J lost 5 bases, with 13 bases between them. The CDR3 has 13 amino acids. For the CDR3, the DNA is TGCAGCGTGGCCGGACCGAGCAATGAAAAACTGTTTTTT. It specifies CSVAGPSNEKLFF.

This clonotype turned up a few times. Here the CDR3 reads CASSLGNQETQYF. The CDR3 DNA follows: TGTGCCAGCAGCTTAGGTAACCAAGAGACCCAGTACTTC. The V gene is TRBV5-6, the J gene TRBJ2-5; D not resolved. V was pared by 2 bases and J by 0 bases, with 5 bases between. Germline-derived CDR1 and CDR2 are SGHDT and YYEEEE. The CDR3 runs to 13 residues.

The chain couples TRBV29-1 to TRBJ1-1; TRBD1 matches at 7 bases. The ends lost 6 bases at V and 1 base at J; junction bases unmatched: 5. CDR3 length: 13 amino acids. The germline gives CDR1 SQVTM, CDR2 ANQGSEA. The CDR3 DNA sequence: TGCAGCGTCGAGGGACAGACGAACACTGAAGCTTTCTTT. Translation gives CSVEGQTNTEAFF.

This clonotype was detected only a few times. CDR3 region: CSALDWGGRSGNTIYF. The CDR3 DNA is TGCAGTGCTCTGGATTGGGGAGGACGCTCTGGAAACACCATATATTTT. This chain uses TRBV20-1 with TRBJ1-3; D is undetermined. Germline V lookup: CDR1 DFQATT, CDR2 SNEGSKA (reference sequence). The CDR3 covers 16 residues. Trimming took off 5 bases at V and 0 bases at J, with 17 bases between the two ends.

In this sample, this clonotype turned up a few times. The CDR3 sequence: CASSFHGATKETQYF. CDR3 DNA sequence: TGTGCCAGCAGCTTCCACGGGGCAACTAAAGAGACCCAGTACTTC. The chain is built from TRBV4-2 and TRBJ2-5; D possibly uses TRBD1 or TRBD2 (5 bases each). The germline CDR1 and CDR2 sequences are LGHNA and YNFKEQ. The CDR3 spans 15 residues. Trimming removed 5 bases at V and 3 bases at J, with 16 bases between.